This T cell receptor (beta chain) was recovered during a study of T cell changes during pregnancy in multiple sclerosis. Profiling relied on immunoSEQ multiplex PCR, and the TCRdb table lists in-frame clones only, not all of them. The sample consists of about 45,000 clones, about nine tenths of them appearing once. This clone was counted once. The sequence was obtained from a female donor with multiple sclerosis, enrolled in a pregnancy study. Material for sequencing was PBMCs (not recorded whether the cells were cultured).

CDR3 sequence reads: CATKDRDSPGELFF. CDR3 DNA sequence: TGTGCCACTAAGGACAGGGACAGTCCCGGGGAGCTGTTTTTT. This chain links TRBV2 with TRBJ2-2, with 8 bases lining up with TRBD1. J was trimmed by 6 bases and V by 10 bases; bases with no gene match: 10. Germline loops: CDR1 SNHLY, CDR2 FYNNEI. There are 14 residues in the CDR3.